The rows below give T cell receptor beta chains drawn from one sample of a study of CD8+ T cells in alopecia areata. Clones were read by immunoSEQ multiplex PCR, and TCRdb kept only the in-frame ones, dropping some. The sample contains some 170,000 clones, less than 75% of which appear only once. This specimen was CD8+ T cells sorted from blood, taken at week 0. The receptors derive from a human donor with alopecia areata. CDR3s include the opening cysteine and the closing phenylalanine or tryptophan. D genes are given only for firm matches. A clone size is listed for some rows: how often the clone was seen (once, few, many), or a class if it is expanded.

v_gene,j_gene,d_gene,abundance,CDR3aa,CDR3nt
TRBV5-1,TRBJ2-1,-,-,CASSLERLDNEQFF,TGCGCCAGCAGCTTGGAAAGACTCGACAATGAGCAGTTCTTC
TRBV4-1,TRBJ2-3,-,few,CASSQVIVSPDTQYF,TGCGCCAGCAGCCAAGTTATTGTGAGCCCAGATACGCAGTATTTT
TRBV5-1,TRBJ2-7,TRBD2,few,CASSPLGGGLYEQYF,TGCGCCAGCAGCCCCCTGGGCGGGGGTCTCTACGAGCAGTACTTC
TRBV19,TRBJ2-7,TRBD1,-,CASSMDRGGPYEQYF,TGTGCCAGTAGTATGGACAGGGGTGGACCCTACGAGCAGTACTTC
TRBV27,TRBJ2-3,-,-,CASSLGTDTQYF,TGTGCCAGCAGTTTAGGCACAGATACGCAGTATTTT
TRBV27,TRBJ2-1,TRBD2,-,CASSPGTSGGYEQFF,TGTGCCAGCAGTCCCGGGACTAGCGGGGGGTATGAGCAGTTCTTC
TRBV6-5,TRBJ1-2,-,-,CASSYAGYYGYTF,TGTGCCAGCAGTTATGCAGGATACTATGGCTACACCTTC
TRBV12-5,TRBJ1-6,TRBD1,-,CASGLGTGYSPLHF,TGTGCTAGTGGTTTGGGGACAGGTTATTCACCCCTCCACTTT
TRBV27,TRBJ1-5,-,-,CASSSGNSNQPQHF,TGTGCCAGCAGTTCGGGAAATAGCAATCAGCCCCAGCATTTT
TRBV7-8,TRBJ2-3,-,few,CASSSNPRFGQTSTDTQYF,TGTGCCAGCAGCTCGAACCCGCGTTTTGGGCAGACAAGCACAGATACGCAGTATTTT
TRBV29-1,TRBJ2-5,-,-,CSVVADQETQYF,TGCAGCGTTGTGGCAGACCAAGAGACCCAGTACTTC
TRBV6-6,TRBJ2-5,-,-,CASRLLESLYF,TGTGCCAGCAGACTACTAGAGAGCTTGTACTTC
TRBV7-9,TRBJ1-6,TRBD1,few,CASSPRTGGNSPLHF,TGTGCCAGCAGCCCGCGGACAGGGGGTAATTCACCCCTCCACTTT
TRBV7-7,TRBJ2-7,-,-,CASSLGDAGSYEQYF,TGTGCTAGCAGCTTAGGAGACGCCGGCTCCTACGAGCAGTACTTC
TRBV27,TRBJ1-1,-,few,CASSFGANTEAFF,TGTGCCAGCAGTTTCGGGGCTAACACTGAAGCTTTCTTT
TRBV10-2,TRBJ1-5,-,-,CASSDTPGANQPQHF,TGCGCCAGCAGTGACACTCCGGGGGCCAATCAGCCCCAGCATTTT
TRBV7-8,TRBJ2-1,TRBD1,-,CASIPGTGYNEQFF,TGTGCCAGCATCCCCGGGACAGGGTATAATGAGCAGTTCTTC
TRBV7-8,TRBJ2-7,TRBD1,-,CASSLVSGTGGLEQYF,TGTGCCAGCAGCTTAGTCTCCGGGACAGGGGGCCTCGAGCAGTACTTC
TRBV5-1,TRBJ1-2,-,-,CASSLAKTGGQGYTF,TGCGCCAGCAGCTTGGCCAAGACAGGCGGACAAGGCTACACCTTC
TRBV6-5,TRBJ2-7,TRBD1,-,CASSYGTGAYEQYF,TGTGCCAGCAGTTACGGGACAGGGGCCTACGAGCAGTACTTC
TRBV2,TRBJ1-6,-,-,CASSDRGENSPLHF,TGTGCCAGCAGTGACAGGGGTGAAAATTCACCCCTCCACTTT
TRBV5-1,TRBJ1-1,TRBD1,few,CASSTRGTGTEAFF,TGCGCCAGCAGCACCAGGGGGACGGGCACTGAAGCTTTCTTT